This T cell receptor (beta chain) is from a study of glioma-infiltrating T cells after dendritic cell vaccination. Sequenced by immunoSEQ multiplex PCR; TCRdb stores in-frame clones only, minus some. Of 75,000 to 95,000 clones in the sample, 75% to 85% are singletons; the top ten hold 2.1%. Time point of the sample: after dendritic cell vaccination, including at tumor progression/relapse. Between the trimmed V and J ends, which lost 4 bases and 3 bases, there was a span of 12 bases. Germline V gives CDR1 SGHTA, CDR2 FQGNSA. The CDR3 extends over 14 amino acids. This clonotype was obtained from a human donor with glioblastoma. The sample here was blood, taken after dendritic cell vaccination. The rearrangement joins TRBV7-2 to TRBJ1-1, with D maybe TRBD1 (6 bases). The CDR3: CASSSQQGDTEAFF. CDR3 nucleotide sequence: TGTGCCAGCAGCTCACAACAGGGAGACACTGAAGCTTTCTTT.